Below, 26 T cell receptor beta chains from the same sample are listed, as sequenced in a study of T cells in Graves' hyperthyroidism and ophthalmopathy. It was RNA transcripts that yielded the amplified TCR beta CDR3 regions. The HTBI primer set drove a first-round RT-PCR of the TCR CDR3. From the multiplex PCR reads, TCRdb called clonotypes with MiXCR, one entry per CDR3 protein. The sample has about 610,000 distinct CDR3 sequences, roughly 50% seen once; the top ten hold approximately 8.4%. Source material: peripheral blood or thyroid tissue (not recorded which). The receptors originated from a woman between 18 and 29 years old with Graves' hyperthyroidism.

The V gene is TRBV6-6, the J gene TRBJ1-4; D ambiguous. Trimming took 6 bases from V and 8 from J, leaving 13 bases between them. From germline, CDR1 is MNHNY and CDR2 SVGAGI (reference sequence). The CDR3 sequence is 13 residues long. In DNA form, the CDR3 reads TGTGCCAGCAGCGAGTCAATTAACGAAAAACTGTTTTTT. Protein product: CASSESINEKLFF.

This clonotype turned up a few times. The chain recombines TRBV29-1 with TRBJ1-5, with 7 bases identical to TRBD1. J lost 7 bases, V lost 7 bases, and 7 bases had no gene match. CDR3 length: 12 residues. Per the germline V gene, CDR1 is SQVTM and CDR2 is ANQGSEA. The CDR3 region is CSATGVEQPQHF. Here the CDR3 DNA reads TGCAGCGCTACAGGGGTTGAGCAGCCCCAGCATTTT.

This clonotype was recorded only once. The V call is TRBV2, the J call TRBJ1-6; possible D gene TRBD1, 6 bases. Per germline, CDR1 SNHLY and CDR2 FYNNEI. The V and J ends lost 7 bases and 10 bases respectively, with 8 bases between them. The CDR3 totals 11 residues. The CDR3 bases are TGTGCCAGCAAGGGGGAATCACCCCTCCACTTT. Translated: CASKGESPLHF.

This chain joins TRBV25-1 and TRBJ2-6; D call uncertain. CDR1 MGHDK and CDR2 SYGVNS come from the germline V gene. This CDR3 has 14 amino acids. V was trimmed by 8 bases and J by 4 bases, leaving 12 bases between them. CDR3 sequence (DNA): TGTGCCAGCCCTCCGGTTGACGGGGCCAACGTCCTGACTTTC. This encodes CASPPVDGANVLTF.

This clonotype was seen more than once but under ten times. The chain joins TRBV30 to TRBJ2-5; D not resolved. This CDR3 has 13 residues. Germline V CDR1 and CDR2: GTSNPN, SVGIG (reference sequence). Trimming took 3 bases from V and 6 from J, leaving 14 bases between them. Here the CDR3 DNA reads TGTGCCTGGAGGGAGATAGACGTGCAGACCCAGTACTTC. This encodes CAWREIDVQTQYF. Drawing the rest from reference TRBV30 and TRBJ2-5, the complete variable domain is SQTIHQWPATLVQPVGSPLSLECTVEGTSNPNLYWYRQAAGRGLQLLFYSVGIGQISSEVPQNLSASRPQDRQFILSSKKLLLSDSGFYLCAWREIDVQTQYFGPGTRLLVL.

This clonotype was seen many times. V gene TRBV4-1 combines with J gene TRBJ2-7, with 8 bases identical to TRBD1. Germline-derived CDR1 and CDR2 are MGHRA and YSYEKL. The CDR3 extends over 14 amino acids. J was trimmed by 4 bases and V by 1 base; bases with no gene match: 3. The CDR3 DNA reads as TGCGCCAGCAGCCAAGGGACAGGGTGGTACGAGCAGTACTTC. Translation: CASSQGTGWYEQYF.

This chain joins TRBV4-3 and TRBJ2-1; D is unresolved. Trimming shortened V by 0 bases and J by 10 bases, and 16 bases separated the two germline ends. Germline CDR1 and CDR2: LGHNA and YSLEER. The CDR3 loop spans 15 amino acids. DNA of the CDR3: TGCGCCAGCAGCCAAGAGGGCTTTTCGCGTGGGGAGCAGTTCTTC. Protein product: CASSQEGFSRGEQFF.

The V call is TRBV20-1, the J call TRBJ2-3, with a weak D call TRBD2 (5 bases). V dropped 5 bases and J dropped 2 bases, with 17 bases sitting between them. Germline loops: CDR1 DFQATT, CDR2 SNEGSKA (reference sequence). There are 15 residues in the CDR3. CDR3 sequence reads: CSAPLASRPTDTQYF. CDR3 nucleotide sequence: TGCAGTGCTCCCTTAGCGTCGAGGCCCACAGATACGCAGTATTTT.

This clonotype was counted at least ten times. The chain is built from TRBV11-3 and TRBJ1-1; D remains ambiguous. From germline, CDR1 is SGHNT and CDR2 YENEEA. The CDR3 runs to 13 residues. The ends were cut back, 1 base at V and 7 bases at J, with 10 bases in the middle. CDR3 residues: CASSLAGPYEAFF. For the CDR3, the DNA is TGTGCCAGCAGCTTAGCGGGTCCCTATGAAGCTTTCTTT. The whole variable domain, filled in from reference TRBV11-3 and TRBJ1-1, reads EAGVVQSPRYKIIEKKQPVAFWCNPISGHNTLYWYLQNLGQGPELLIRYENEEAVDDSQLPKDRFSAERLKGVDSTLKIQPAELGDSAVYLCASSLAGPYEAFFGQGTRLTVV.

This rearrangement joins TRBV7-3 to TRBJ2-5, with 7 bases lining up with TRBD2. J gave up 11 bases and V 6 bases, and 21 bases lay outside the gene matches. This CDR3 is built from 16 residues. CDR1 is SGHTA and CDR2 is FQGTGA in the germline V gene. The CDR3 bases are TGTGCCAGCAGTTTAGTAGTGGGAGGGCCGTCAGATACGCAGTACTTC. It specifies CASSLVVGGPSDTQYF.

The V call is TRBV15, the J call TRBJ1-2; D not resolved. Germline V CDR1 and CDR2: LNHNV, YYDKDF (reference sequence). Trimming took off 4 bases at V and 8 bases at J, with 8 bases between the two ends. This CDR3 is built from 11 residues. The CDR3 DNA reads as TGTGCCACCAGCACCCGGGCGGGCTACACCTTC. It translates to CATSTRAGYTF.

This clonotype was detected many times. This chain connects TRBV29-1 to TRBJ2-7; D gene ambiguous. The CDR3 is 12 residues long. Germline-derived CDR1 and CDR2 are SQVTM and ANQGSEA. Trimming shortened V by 3 bases and J by 5 bases, and 11 bases separated the two germline ends. The CDR3 nucleotides read TGCAGCGTTGACAACCTTGGGGACGAGCAGTACTTC. Its protein is CSVDNLGDEQYF.

This chain uses TRBV2 with TRBJ2-7; D is ambiguous. This CDR3 has 16 residues. Germline lookup yields CDR1 SNHLY and CDR2 FYNNEI. V was cut by 5 bases and J by 0 bases, with 17 bases left in between. The CDR3 region is CASSHSLTFFSYEQYF. As DNA, the CDR3 is TGTGCCAGCAGTCACTCCCTAACCTTCTTCTCCTACGAGCAGTACTTC.

The rearrangement links TRBV9 to TRBJ2-3, with 11 nucleotides matching TRBD2. CDR1 SGDLS and CDR2 YYNGEE come from the germline V gene. Trimming cost V 2 bases and J 6 bases; bases outside gene matches: 5. CDR3 size: 15 residues. CDR3 bases: TGTGCCAGCAGCGTTAGCGGGAGGGCAACTGATACGCAGTATTTT. Translation gives CASSVSGRATDTQYF.

The chain joins TRBV15 to TRBJ2-2; no reliable D call. The CDR3 spans 15 residues. Between the trimmed V and J ends, which lost 1 base and 3 bases, there was a span of 9 bases. CDR1 is LNHNV, CDR2 YYDKDF, per germline (reference sequence). The CDR3 loop reads CATSRGRLYTGELFF. The DNA of the CDR3 is TGTGCCACCAGCAGAGGCCGGCTATACACCGGGGAGCTGTTTTTT.

At least ten counts were recorded for this clonotype. The V and J genes are TRBV4-3 and TRBJ1-6; D is ambiguous. This CDR3 region has 13 residues. V gave up 1 base and J gave up 7 bases, with 5 bases separating them. Looked up from germline, CDR1 is LGHNA and CDR2 is YSLEER. This CDR3 reads CASSQGRNSPLHF. In DNA, the CDR3 is TGCGCCAGCAGCCAAGGAAGGAATTCACCCCTCCACTTT.

About this clonotype: This clone may be a read error of a much larger clone one base away. CDR3 loop: CASSSGTTSFNERFF. The CDR3 DNA reads as TGTGCCAGCAGTTCCGGGACTACTAGTTTCAATGAGCGGTTCTTC. The chain joins TRBV6-6 to TRBJ2-1; 7 bases align to TRBD2. The CDR3 loop spans 15 amino acids. Germline loops: CDR1 MNHNY, CDR2 SVGAGI (reference sequence).

This sequence joins TRBV5-1 and TRBJ1-1, with a possible D match to TRBD1 (6 bases). The CDR3 extends over 16 amino acids. Germline values: CDR1 SGHRS, CDR2 YFSETQ. Trimming removed 0 bases from V and 0 bases from J, with 12 bases in between. The chain's CDR3 is CASSLGTVLMNTEAFF. The CDR3 DNA sequence: TGCGCCAGCAGCTTGGGGACAGTGCTCATGAACACTGAAGCTTTCTTT.

The chain has TRBV7-8 and TRBJ1-1; TRBD1 aligns across 9 bases. Germline values: CDR1 SGHVS, CDR2 FQNEAQ. The CDR3 extends over 15 amino acids. With 8 bases clipped from V and 4 bases from J, the junction kept 11 bases outside the gene matches. CDR3 DNA: TGTGCCAGCGGCGGGGGGGGACAGGGAGGCACTGAAGCTTTCTTT. This translates into CASGGGGQGGTEAFF. Filled out from reference TRBV7-8 and TRBJ1-1, the complete variable domain reads GAGVSQSPRYKVAKRGQDVALRCDPISGHVSLFWYQQALGQGPEFLTYFQNEAQLDKSGLPSDRFFAERPEGSVSTLKIQRTQQEDSAVYLCASGGGGQGGTEAFFGQGTRLTVV.

Details on this clonotype: This may come from a read error, since a much larger clone is one base off. The rearrangement uses TRBV2 and TRBJ2-7; TRBD2 might be the D (5 bases). V gave up 5 bases and J gave up 4 bases, with 18 bases separating them. The germline V gene has CDR1 SNHLY and CDR2 FYNNEI. The CDR3 consists of 15 residues. The CDR3 spells CASSLATKVPYEQYF. The DNA for the CDR3 is TGTGCCAGCAGTTTAGCGACCAAGGTTCCTTACGAGCAGTACTTC.

In its sample, this clonotype was seen a few times. J is TRBJ2-7 and V is TRBV30; D uncertain. V was trimmed by 1 base and J by 3 bases, leaving 4 bases between them. The CDR3 covers 11 residues. The germline gives CDR1 GTSNPN, CDR2 SVGIG (reference sequence). CDR3 DNA: TGTGCCTGGAGTGCTCGCTACGAGCAGTACTTC. Protein product: CAWSARYEQYF.

The chain has TRBV24-1 and TRBJ2-5, with D possibly TRBD2 on 6 matching bases. Trimming removed 1 base from V and 5 bases from J, with 16 bases in between. This CDR3 comprises 16 residues. Germline V gene data show CDR1 as KGHDR and CDR2 as SFDVKD. The CDR3 loop reads CATSDLAQVGGETQYF. The CDR3 DNA sequence: TGTGCCACCAGTGATTTAGCACAGGTCGGAGGGGAGACCCAGTACTTC.

The CDR3 bases are TGCAGCCGACAGGGAGATACCTACGAGCAGTACTTC. Its translation: CSRQGDTYEQYF. This chain uses TRBV29-1 with TRBJ2-7, with 7 bases fitting TRBD1. J lost 2 bases, V lost 8 bases, and 6 bases had no gene match. The CDR3 extends over 12 amino acids. Germline V gene lookup returns CDR1 SQVTM and CDR2 ANQGSEA.

This clonotype was found a few times. This chain joins TRBV29-1 and TRBJ1-1; D not resolved. Trimming shortened V by 3 bases and J by 1 base, and 6 bases separated the two germline ends. CDR1 and CDR2 (germline): SQVTM, ANQGSEA. The CDR3 is 12 residues long. CDR3 DNA: TGCAGCGTTGATGATGGGAACACTGAAGCTTTCTTT. Its protein product is CSVDDGNTEAFF.

A single count supports this clonotype. The chain combines TRBV7-9 with TRBJ2-1, with D possibly being TRBD1 (5 bases). Trimming removed 1 base from V and 10 bases from J, with 11 bases in between. This CDR3 spans 13 amino acids. CDR1 is SEHNR and CDR2 is FQNEAQ in the germline V gene (reference sequence). The CDR3 here is CASSLGTRAEQFF. As DNA, the CDR3 is TGTGCCAGCAGCTTAGGAACCAGGGCCGAGCAGTTCTTC.

On this clonotype: One end of the junction does not line up with germline, which may come from a read error. The CDR3 DNA reads as TGTGCCAGCAGCTTAGGGGGGGCGCCGGACACCGGGGAGCTGCTTTTT. Its translation: CASSLGGAPDTGELLF. The chain recombines TRBV11-3 with TRBJ2-2, with D perhaps TRBD1 or TRBD2 (6 bases each). The CDR3 contains 16 residues. The germline gives CDR1 SGHNT, CDR2 YENEEA.